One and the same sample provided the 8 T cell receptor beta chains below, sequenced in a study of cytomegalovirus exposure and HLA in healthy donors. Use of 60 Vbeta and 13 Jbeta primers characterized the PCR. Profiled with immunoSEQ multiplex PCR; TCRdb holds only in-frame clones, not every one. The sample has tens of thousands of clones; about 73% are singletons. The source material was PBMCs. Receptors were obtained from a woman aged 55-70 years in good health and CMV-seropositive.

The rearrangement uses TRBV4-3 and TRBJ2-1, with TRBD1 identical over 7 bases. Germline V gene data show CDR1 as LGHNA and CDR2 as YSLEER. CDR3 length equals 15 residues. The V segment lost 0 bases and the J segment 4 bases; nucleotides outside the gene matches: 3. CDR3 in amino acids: CASSQEGGRYNEQFF. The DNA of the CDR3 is TGCGCCAGCAGCCAAGAAGGGGGCAGATACAATGAGCAGTTCTTC.

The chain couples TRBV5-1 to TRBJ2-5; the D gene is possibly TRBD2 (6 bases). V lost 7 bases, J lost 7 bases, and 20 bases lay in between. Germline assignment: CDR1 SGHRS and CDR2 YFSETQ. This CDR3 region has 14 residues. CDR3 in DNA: TGCGCCAGCTCCACTGGTGCTAGCGAGGCGACCCAGTACTTC. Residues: CASSTGASEATQYF.

DNA of the CDR3: TGTGCCAGCAGACTCGGGTCCCTCGGGGAGCAGTACTTC. This codes for CASRLGSLGEQYF. The chain joins TRBV27 to TRBJ2-7; D is unclear. The ends were cut back, 6 bases at V and 7 bases at J, with 16 bases in the middle. Germline-derived CDR1 and CDR2 are MNHEY and SMNVEV (reference sequence). CDR3 length: 13 residues.

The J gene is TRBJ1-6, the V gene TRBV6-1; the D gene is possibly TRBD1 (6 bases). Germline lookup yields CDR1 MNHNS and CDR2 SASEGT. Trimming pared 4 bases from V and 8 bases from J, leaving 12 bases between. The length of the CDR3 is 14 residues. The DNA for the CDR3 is TGTGCCAGCAGTGGGGTACAGGGTTATTCACCCCTCCACTTT. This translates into CASSGVQGYSPLHF.

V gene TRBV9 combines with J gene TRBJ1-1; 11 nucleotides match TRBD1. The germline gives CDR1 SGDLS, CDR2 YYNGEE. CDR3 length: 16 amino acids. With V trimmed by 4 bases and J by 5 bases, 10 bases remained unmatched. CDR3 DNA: TGTGCCAGCAGCAAAACGGACAGGGGGCATAGGACTGAAGCTTTCTTT. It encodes CASSKTDRGHRTEAFF. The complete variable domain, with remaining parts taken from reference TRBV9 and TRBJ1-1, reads DSGVTQTPKHLITATGQRVTLRCSPRSGDLSVYWYQQSLDQGLQFLIQYYNGEERAKGNILERFSAQQFPDLHSELNLSSLELGDSALYFCASSKTDRGHRTEAFFGQGTRLTVV.

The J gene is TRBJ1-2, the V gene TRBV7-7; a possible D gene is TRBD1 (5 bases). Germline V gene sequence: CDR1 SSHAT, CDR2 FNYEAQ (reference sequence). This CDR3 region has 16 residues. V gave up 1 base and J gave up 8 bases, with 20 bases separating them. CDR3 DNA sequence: TGTGCCAGCAGCTTAGAAAGTAAAGGGGTCTTTGGAGGCTACACCTTC. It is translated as CASSLESKGVFGGYTF.

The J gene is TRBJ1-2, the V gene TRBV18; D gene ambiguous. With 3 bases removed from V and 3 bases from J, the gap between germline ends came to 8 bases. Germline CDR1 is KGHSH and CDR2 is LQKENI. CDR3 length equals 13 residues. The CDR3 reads CASSPPYDYGYTF. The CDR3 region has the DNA TGTGCCAGCTCACCGCCCTACGACTATGGCTACACCTTC. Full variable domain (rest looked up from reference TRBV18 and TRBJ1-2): NAGVMQNPRHLVRRRGQEARLRCSPMKGHSHVYWYRQLPEEGLKFMVYLQKENIIDESGMPKERFSAEFPKEGPSILRIQQVVRGDSAAYFCASSPPYDYGYTFGSGTRLTVV.

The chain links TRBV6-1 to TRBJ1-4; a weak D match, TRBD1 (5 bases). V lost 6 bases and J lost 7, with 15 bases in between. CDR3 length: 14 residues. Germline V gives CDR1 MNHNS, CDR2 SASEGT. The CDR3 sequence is CASRIRAESEKLFF. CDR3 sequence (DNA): TGTGCCAGCAGGATCAGGGCGGAGAGTGAAAAACTGTTTTTT.